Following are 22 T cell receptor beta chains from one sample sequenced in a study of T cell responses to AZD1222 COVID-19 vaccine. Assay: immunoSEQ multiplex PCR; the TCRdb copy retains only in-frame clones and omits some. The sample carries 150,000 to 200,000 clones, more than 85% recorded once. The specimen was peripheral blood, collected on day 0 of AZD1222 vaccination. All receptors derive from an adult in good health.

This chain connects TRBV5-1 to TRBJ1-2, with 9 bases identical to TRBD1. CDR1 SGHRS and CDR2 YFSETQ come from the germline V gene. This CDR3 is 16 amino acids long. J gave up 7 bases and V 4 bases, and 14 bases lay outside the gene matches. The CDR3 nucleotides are TGCGCCAGCAGCCCATACCAGACAGGGGGGAGGTCTGGCTACACCTTC. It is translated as CASSPYQTGGRSGYTF.

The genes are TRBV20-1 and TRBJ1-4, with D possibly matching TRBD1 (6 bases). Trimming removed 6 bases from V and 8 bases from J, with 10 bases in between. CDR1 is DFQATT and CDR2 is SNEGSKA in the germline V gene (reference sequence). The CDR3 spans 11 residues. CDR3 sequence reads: CSARQEEKLFF. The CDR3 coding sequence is TGCAGTGCAAGACAGGAGGAAAAACTGTTTTTT.

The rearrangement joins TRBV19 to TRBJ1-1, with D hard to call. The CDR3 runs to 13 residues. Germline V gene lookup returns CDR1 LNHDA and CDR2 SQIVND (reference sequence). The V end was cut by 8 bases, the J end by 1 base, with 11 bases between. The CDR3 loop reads CASLPSRNTEAFF. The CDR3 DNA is TGTGCCAGTTTACCCAGCCGGAACACTGAAGCTTTCTTT.

The DNA of the CDR3 is TGTGCCACCAGCCTAAGCACAGGGGGGGTGGATGGCTACACCTTC. Its translation: CATSLSTGGVDGYTF. This chain joins TRBV15 and TRBJ1-2; 8 bases agree with TRBD1. Germline trimming cut 5 bases from V and 6 bases from J; bases unmatched to any gene: 11. The germline CDR1 and CDR2 sequences are LNHNV and YYDKDF (reference sequence). This CDR3 comprises 15 residues. Full variable domain (outside the CDR3, taken from reference TRBV15 and TRBJ1-2): DAMVIQNPRYQVTQFGKPVTLSCSQTLNHNVMYWYQQKSSQAPKLLFHYYDKDFNNEADTPDNFQSRRPNTSFCFLDIRSPGLGDTAMYLCATSLSTGGVDGYTFGSGTRLTVV.

The CDR3 nucleotides read TGTGCCAGCAGACCCTTAGGGCGGGCCTCCTACGAGCAGTACTTC. Encoded protein: CASRPLGRASYEQYF. The V and J genes are TRBV6-5 and TRBJ2-7; the D gene is possibly TRBD2 (5 bases). Per the germline V gene, CDR1 is MNHEY and CDR2 is SVGAGI. Trimming shortened V by 6 bases and J by 0 bases, and 15 bases separated the two germline ends. CDR3 size: 15 residues.

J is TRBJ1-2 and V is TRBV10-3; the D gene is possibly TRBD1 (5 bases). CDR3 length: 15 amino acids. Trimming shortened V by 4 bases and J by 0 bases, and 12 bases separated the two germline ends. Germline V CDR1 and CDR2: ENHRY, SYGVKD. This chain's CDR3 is CAISAKGHSNYGYTF. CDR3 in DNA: TGTGCCATCAGTGCGAAAGGACATTCTAACTATGGCTACACCTTC.

CDR3 bases: TGTGCCAGCAGTTCAGTGTACAGGGGCGTCACAGATACGCAGTATTTT. This codes for CASSSVYRGVTDTQYF. J is TRBJ2-3 and V is TRBV27; 7 positions match TRBD1. The trim removed 4 bases at V and 2 bases at J, leaving 9 bases unmatched. CDR3 size: 16 residues. CDR1 and CDR2 from the germline V gene are MNHEY and SMNVEV (reference sequence).

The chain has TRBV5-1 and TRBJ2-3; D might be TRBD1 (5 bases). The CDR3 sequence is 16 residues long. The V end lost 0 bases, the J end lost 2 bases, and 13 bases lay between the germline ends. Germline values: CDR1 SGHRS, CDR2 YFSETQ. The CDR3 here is CASSLGRDHNTDTQYF. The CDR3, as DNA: TGCGCCAGCAGCTTGGGCAGGGATCACAACACAGATACGCAGTATTTT.

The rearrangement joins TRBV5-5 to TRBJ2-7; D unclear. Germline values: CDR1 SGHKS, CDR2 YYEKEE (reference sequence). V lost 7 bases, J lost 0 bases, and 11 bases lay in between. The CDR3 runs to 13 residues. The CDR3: CASQDGSSYEQYF. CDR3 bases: TGTGCCAGCCAGGACGGAAGCTCCTACGAGCAGTACTTC.

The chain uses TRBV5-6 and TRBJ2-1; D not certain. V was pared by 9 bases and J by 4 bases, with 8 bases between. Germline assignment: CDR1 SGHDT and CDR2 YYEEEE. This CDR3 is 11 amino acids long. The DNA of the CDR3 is TGTGCCACCTCACTGTACAATGAGCAGTTCTTC. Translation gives CATSLYNEQFF.

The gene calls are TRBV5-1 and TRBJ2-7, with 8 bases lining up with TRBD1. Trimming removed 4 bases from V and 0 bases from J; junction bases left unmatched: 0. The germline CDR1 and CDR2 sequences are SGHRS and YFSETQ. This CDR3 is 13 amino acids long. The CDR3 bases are TGCGCCAGCAGCGGACAGGGCTCCTACGAGCAGTACTTC. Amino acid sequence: CASSGQGSYEQYF.

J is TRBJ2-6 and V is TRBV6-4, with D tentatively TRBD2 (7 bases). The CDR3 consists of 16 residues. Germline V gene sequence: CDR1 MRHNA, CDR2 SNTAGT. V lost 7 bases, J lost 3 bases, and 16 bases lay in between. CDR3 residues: CASTREGGDGANVLTF. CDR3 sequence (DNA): TGTGCCAGCACTCGAGAGGGGGGGGATGGGGCCAACGTCCTGACTTTC.

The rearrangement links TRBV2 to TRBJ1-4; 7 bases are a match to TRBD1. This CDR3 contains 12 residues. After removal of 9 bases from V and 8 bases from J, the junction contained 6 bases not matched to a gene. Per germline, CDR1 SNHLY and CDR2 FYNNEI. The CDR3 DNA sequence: TGTGCCAGACGACAGGGAGGGGAAAAACTGTTTTTT. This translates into CARRQGGEKLFF.

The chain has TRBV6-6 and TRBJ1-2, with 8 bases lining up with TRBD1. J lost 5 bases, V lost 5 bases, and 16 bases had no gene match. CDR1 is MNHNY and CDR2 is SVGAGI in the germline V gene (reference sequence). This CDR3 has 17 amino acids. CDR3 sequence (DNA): TGTGCCAGCAGTCTATTTTCGGACAGGGCAGATAGTTATGGCTACACCTTC. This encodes CASSLFSDRADSYGYTF.

CDR3 loop: CASSQSADIRPLHF. CDR3 DNA: TGCGCCAGCAGCCAAAGCGCAGACATTCGGCCCCTCCACTTT. V is TRBV4-1 and J is TRBJ1-6, with unresolved D. Germline assignment: CDR1 MGHRA and CDR2 YSYEKL. The CDR3 length is 14 residues. The ends were cut back, 2 bases at V and 13 bases at J, with 15 bases in the middle.

CDR3 region: CASSSHRGNSYNEQFF. CDR3 coding DNA: TGTGCCAGCAGCAGCCACAGGGGTAACTCCTACAATGAGCAGTTCTTC. V gene TRBV6-6 combines with J gene TRBJ2-1; TRBD1 agrees at 7 bases. The J segment lost 0 bases and the V segment lost 6 bases, leaving 8 bases of the junction unmatched. The CDR3 has 16 amino acids. CDR1 MNHNY and CDR2 SVGAGI come from the germline V gene (reference sequence).

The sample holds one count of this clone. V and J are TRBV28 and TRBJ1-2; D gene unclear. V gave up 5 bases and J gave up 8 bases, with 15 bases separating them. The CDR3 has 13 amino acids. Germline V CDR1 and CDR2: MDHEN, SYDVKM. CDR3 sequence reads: CASSQLSAIGYTF. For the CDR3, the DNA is TGTGCCAGCAGTCAACTGTCAGCTATAGGCTACACCTTC.

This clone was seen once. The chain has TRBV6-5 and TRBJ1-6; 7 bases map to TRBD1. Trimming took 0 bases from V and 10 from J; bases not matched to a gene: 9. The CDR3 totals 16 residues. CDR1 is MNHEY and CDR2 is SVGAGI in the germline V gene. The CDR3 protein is CASSYSAGQKGSPLHF. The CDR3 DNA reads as TGTGCCAGCAGTTACTCGGCGGGACAGAAGGGATCACCCCTCCACTTT.

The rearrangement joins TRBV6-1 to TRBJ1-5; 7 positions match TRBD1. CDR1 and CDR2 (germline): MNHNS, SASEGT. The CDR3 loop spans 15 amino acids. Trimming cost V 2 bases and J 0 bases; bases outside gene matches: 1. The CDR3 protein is CASSEWTGSNQPQHF. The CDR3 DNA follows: TGTGCCAGCAGTGAATGGACAGGTAGCAATCAGCCCCAGCATTTT.

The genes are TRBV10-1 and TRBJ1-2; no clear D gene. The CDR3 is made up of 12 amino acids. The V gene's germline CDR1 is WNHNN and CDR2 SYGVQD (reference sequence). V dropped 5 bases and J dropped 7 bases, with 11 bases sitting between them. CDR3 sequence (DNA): TGCGCCAGCAGTTCCCCTGGTTTTGGCTACACCTTC. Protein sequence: CASSSPGFGYTF.

The chain's CDR3 is CASSLAVGLDAFF. The CDR3, as DNA: TGCGCCAGCAGCTTGGCCGTGGGACTCGACGCTTTCTTT. This sequence joins TRBV5-1 and TRBJ1-1; possibly TRBD1 for D (5 bases). Per germline, CDR1 SGHRS and CDR2 YFSETQ. CDR3 length: 13 amino acids. V gave up 0 bases and J gave up 11 bases, with 14 bases separating them.

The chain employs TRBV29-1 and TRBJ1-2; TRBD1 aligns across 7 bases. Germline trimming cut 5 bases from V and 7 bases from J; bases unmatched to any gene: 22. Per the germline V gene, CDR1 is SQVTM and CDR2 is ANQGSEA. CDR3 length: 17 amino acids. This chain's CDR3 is CSVRTGQRISGKGGYTF. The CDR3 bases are TGCAGCGTTAGAACGGGACAGAGGATTTCGGGGAAGGGTGGCTACACCTTC.